This T cell receptor (beta chain) stems from a study of shared clonotypes between healthy human individuals. V gave up 6 bases and J gave up 7 bases, with 13 bases separating them. Germline lookup yields CDR1 DFQATT and CDR2 SNEGSKA (reference sequence). The CDR3 sequence is 11 residues long. Terminally differentiated effector memory CD45RA+ cells were excluded by CCR7 positive selection of CD45RO-negative cells. Method: immunoSEQ multiplex PCR; TCRdb's copy keeps in-frame clones and lacks some. Of millions of clones listed, roughly 95% are singletons. The clonotype was recovered from a man between 18 and 35 years old in good health. The chain combines TRBV20-1 with TRBJ2-7, with D perhaps TRBD2 (6 bases). Sequenced: naive CD8+ T cells sorted from blood. CDR3 protein: CSAEGLGEQYF. CDR3 bases: TGCAGTGCGGAGGGTTTAGGAGAGCAGTACTTC.